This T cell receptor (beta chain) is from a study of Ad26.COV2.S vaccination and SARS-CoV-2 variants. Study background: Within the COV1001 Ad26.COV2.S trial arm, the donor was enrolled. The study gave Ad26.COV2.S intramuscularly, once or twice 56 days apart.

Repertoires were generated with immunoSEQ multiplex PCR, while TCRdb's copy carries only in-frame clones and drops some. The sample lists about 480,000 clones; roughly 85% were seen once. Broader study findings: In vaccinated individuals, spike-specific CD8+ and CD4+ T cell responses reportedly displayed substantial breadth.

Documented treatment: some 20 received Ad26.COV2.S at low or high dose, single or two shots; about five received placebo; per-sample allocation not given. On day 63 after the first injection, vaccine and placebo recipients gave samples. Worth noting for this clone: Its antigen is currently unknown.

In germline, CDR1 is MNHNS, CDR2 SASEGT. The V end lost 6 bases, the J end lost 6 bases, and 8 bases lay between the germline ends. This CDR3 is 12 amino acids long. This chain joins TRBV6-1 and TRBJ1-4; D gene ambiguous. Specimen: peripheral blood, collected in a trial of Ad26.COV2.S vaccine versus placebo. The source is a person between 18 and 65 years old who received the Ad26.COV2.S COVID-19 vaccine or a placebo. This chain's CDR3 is CASSPSDEKLFF. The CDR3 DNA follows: TGTGCCAGCAGCCCCTCTGATGAAAAACTGTTTTTT.